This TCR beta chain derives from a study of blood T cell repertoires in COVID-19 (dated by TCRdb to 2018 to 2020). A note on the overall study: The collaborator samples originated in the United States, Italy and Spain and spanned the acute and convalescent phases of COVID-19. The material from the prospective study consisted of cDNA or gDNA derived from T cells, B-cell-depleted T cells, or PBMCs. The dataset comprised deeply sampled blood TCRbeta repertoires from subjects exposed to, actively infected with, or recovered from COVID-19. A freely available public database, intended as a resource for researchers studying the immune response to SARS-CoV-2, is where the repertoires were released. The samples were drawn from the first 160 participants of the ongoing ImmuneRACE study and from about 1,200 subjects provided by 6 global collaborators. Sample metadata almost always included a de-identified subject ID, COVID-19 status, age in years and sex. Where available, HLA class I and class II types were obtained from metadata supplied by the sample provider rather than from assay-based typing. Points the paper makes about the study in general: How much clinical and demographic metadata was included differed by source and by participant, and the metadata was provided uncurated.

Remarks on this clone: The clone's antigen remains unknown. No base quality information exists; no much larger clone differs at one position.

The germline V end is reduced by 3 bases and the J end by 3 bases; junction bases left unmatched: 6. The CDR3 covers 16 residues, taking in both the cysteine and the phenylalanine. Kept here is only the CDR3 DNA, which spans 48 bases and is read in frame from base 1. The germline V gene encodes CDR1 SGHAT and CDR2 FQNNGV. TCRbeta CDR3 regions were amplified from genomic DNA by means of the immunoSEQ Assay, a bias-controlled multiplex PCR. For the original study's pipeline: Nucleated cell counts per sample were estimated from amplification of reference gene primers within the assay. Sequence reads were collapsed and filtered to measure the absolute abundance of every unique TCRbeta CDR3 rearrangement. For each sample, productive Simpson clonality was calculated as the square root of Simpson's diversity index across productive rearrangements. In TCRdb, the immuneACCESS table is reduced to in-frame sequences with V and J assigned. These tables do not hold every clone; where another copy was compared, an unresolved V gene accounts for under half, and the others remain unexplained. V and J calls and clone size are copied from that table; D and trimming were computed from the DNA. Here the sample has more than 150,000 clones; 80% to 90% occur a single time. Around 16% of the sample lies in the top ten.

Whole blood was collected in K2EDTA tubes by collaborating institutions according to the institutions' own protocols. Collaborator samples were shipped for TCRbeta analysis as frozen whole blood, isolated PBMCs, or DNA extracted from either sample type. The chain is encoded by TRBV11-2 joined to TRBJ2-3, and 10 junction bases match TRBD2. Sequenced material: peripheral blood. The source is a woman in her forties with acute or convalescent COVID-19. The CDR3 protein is CASSFPLAGATDTQYF. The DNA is TGTGCCAGCAGCTTCCCGCTAGCGGGGGCTACAGATACGCAGTATTTT.